Below are 7 T cell receptor beta chains sequenced from a single sample in a study of blood T cell repertoires in COVID-19. The table came from immunoSEQ multiplex PCR; TCRdb's copy has only in-frame clones and leaves some out. The data show 200,000 to 300,000 clones, nearly 90% seen once. Sequencing was done on a sample of PBMCs or T cells enriched from blood (not recorded which). The receptors come from a woman aged 30 to 39 with acute COVID-19.

This chain links TRBV7-2 with TRBJ2-7; 11 bases map to TRBD2. The junction had 8 bases not matched to a gene; V was cut back by 4 bases and J by 0 bases. From germline, CDR1 is SGHTA and CDR2 FQGNSA. CDR3 length: 17 amino acids. The CDR3 sequence is CASSWASGGQNSYEQYF. The CDR3 DNA reads TGTGCCAGCAGCTGGGCTAGCGGGGGGCAAAACTCCTACGAGCAGTACTTC.

The sample holds a few counts of this clone. This chain links TRBV5-1 with TRBJ1-2; perhaps TRBD1 as D (5 bases). V lost 0 bases to trimming and J lost 5 bases, with 14 bases between them. The CDR3 runs 15 residues. The germline V gene encodes CDR1 SGHRS and CDR2 YFSETQ. CDR3 amino acids: CASSLEGRVTYGYTF. The CDR3 nucleotides are TGCGCCAGCAGCTTGGAAGGCAGGGTAACATATGGCTACACCTTC.

This clone was seen a few times. This chain joins TRBV11-2 and TRBJ1-5; the D gene is possibly TRBD1 (6 bases). The V and J ends lost 4 bases and 2 bases respectively, with 18 bases between them. This CDR3 region has 17 residues. CDR1 and CDR2 from the germline V gene are SGHAT and FQNNGV. The CDR3 sequence: CASSSSPGGAGNQPQHF. The CDR3, as DNA: TGTGCCAGCAGCTCCTCCCCGGGGGGGGCTGGCAATCAGCCCCAGCATTTT.

This clone was seen just once. The chain combines TRBV19 with TRBJ1-4; the match to TRBD1 covers 10 bases. The CDR3 spans 15 residues. The trim removed 5 bases at V and 7 bases at J, leaving 7 bases unmatched. Looked up from germline, CDR1 is LNHDA and CDR2 is SQIVND (reference sequence). CDR3 sequence: CASSVRQGASEKLFF. CDR3 DNA sequence: TGTGCCAGTAGTGTCCGACAGGGGGCAAGTGAAAAACTGTTTTTT.

V usage is TRBV6-2 or TRBV6-3 and J usage is TRBJ1-1; TRBD1 matches at 8 bases. The CDR3 covers 16 residues. CDR1 and CDR2 (germline): MNHEY, SVGEGT. V lost 0 bases and J lost 5; bases outside the gene matches: 8. CDR3 DNA: TGTGCCAGCAGTTACTCGAGGGACAGGTTCCGGACTGAAGCTTTCTTT. The encoded protein is CASSYSRDRFRTEAFF.

The V and J genes are TRBV28 and TRBJ1-2; maybe TRBD1 (5 bases). V was trimmed by 6 bases and J by 7 bases, leaving 24 bases between them. The CDR3 length is 16 residues. Germline values: CDR1 MDHEN, CDR2 SYDVKM. CDR3 in amino acids: CASSFPQGFESGGYTF. CDR3 coding DNA: TGTGCCAGCAGCTTTCCTCAGGGCTTCGAGAGTGGTGGCTACACCTTC.

The V gene is TRBV18, the J gene TRBJ2-7; possible D gene TRBD1, 6 bases. V shed 6 bases and J shed 3 bases, with 9 bases lying between them. Germline CDR1 reads KGHSH; CDR2 reads LQKENI. CDR3 length: 12 amino acids. The CDR3 nucleotides are TGTGCCAGCTCTCGGGACATCTACGAGCAGTACTTC. Protein sequence: CASSRDIYEQYF.